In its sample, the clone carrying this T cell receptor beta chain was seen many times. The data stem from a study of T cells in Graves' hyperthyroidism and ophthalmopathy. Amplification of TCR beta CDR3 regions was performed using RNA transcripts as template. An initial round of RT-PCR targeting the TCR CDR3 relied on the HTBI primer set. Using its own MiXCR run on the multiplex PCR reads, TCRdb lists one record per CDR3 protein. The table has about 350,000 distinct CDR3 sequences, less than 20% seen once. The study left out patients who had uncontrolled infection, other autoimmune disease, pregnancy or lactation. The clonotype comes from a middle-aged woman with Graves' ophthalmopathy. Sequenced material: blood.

DNA for the CDR3: TGTGCCAGCAGCCCCTCCGCTCGGTCCTACGAGCAGTACTTC. Translated: CASSPSARSYEQYF. The chain links TRBV13 to TRBJ2-7, with unresolved D. The CDR3 is 14 amino acids. Germline CDR1 reads PRHDT; CDR2 reads FYEKMQ (reference sequence). V was shortened by 5 bases and J by 1 base, with 12 bases between the two germline ends.